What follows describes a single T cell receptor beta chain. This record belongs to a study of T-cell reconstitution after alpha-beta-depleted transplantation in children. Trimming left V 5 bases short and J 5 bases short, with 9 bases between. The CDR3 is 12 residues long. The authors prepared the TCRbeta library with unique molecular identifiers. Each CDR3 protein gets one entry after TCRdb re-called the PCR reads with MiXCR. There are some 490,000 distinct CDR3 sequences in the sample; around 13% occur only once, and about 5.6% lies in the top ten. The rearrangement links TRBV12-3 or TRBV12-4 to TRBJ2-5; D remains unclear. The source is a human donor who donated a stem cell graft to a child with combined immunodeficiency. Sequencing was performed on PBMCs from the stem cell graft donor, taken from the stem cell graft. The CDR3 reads CASSQNSETQYF. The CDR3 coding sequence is TGTGCCAGCAGTCAGAATTCTGAGACCCAGTACTTC.